The 24 T cell receptor beta chains given below trace back to one sample, sequenced in a study of blood T cell repertoires in COVID-19. The method was immunoSEQ multiplex PCR; TCRdb's version includes in-frame clones alone and lacks a portion of them. The data hold 250,000 or so clones, with over 80% observed a single time. Sequenced sample: PBMCs or T cells enriched from blood (not recorded which). The receptors were sampled from a woman aged 40 to 50 who had been exposed to COVID-19.

The chain joins TRBV18 to TRBJ1-4; D not certain. The CDR3 runs 18 residues. The V gene lost 2 bases and the J gene lost 0 bases, with 16 bases spanning the gap. The germline CDR1 and CDR2 sequences are KGHSH and LQKENI. The CDR3 spells CASSPAQYVRATNEKLFF. In DNA form, the CDR3 reads TGTGCCAGCTCACCAGCGCAATATGTGAGAGCAACTAATGAAAAACTGTTTTTT.

This chain links TRBV27 with TRBJ1-6; D is uncertain. Trimming took 6 bases from V and 0 from J, leaving 3 bases between them. The CDR3 runs 13 residues. Germline CDR1 and CDR2: MNHEY and SMNVEV (reference sequence). The CDR3 protein is CASRSSYNSPLHF. In DNA, the CDR3 is TGTGCCAGCAGGAGCTCCTATAATTCACCCCTCCACTTT.

This clone was recorded only once. This chain connects TRBV7-2 to TRBJ2-1, with TRBD2 matching over 8 bases. CDR3 length: 15 residues. V dropped 5 bases and J dropped 1; count of bases not matched to a gene: 4. Germline V gene lookup returns CDR1 SGHTA and CDR2 FQGNSA. CDR3 DNA sequence: TGTGCCAGCAGCCTATCTAGCGGGTCCTACAATGAGCAGTTCTTC. As protein: CASSLSSGSYNEQFF.

This sequence joins TRBV5-6 and TRBJ2-7, with 7 bases that match TRBD1. The ends lost 4 bases at V and 4 bases at J; junction bases unmatched: 14. The CDR3 consists of 16 residues. In germline, CDR1 is SGHDT, CDR2 YYEEEE. The DNA for the CDR3 is TGTGCCAGCAGCAGTACCGGGACAGCTTTTTTATACGAGCAGTACTTC. Residues: CASSSTGTAFLYEQYF.

This clone occurred once. The rearrangement uses TRBV4-2 and TRBJ1-2; no reliable D call. The V end lost 1 base, the J end lost 1 base, and 10 bases lay between the germline ends. CDR1 is LGHNA and CDR2 is YNFKEQ in the germline V gene. The CDR3 runs to 15 residues. In nucleotides, the CDR3 is TGTGCCAGCAGCCAAGCCCCGGAGATTAACTATGGCTACACCTTC. Amino acids: CASSQAPEINYGYTF.

This clone was counted only a few times. The chain uses TRBV7-8 and TRBJ2-7; 8 nucleotides agree with TRBD2. CDR1 and CDR2 from the germline V gene are SGHVS and FQNEAQ. Trimming took 5 bases from V and 3 from J; bases not matched to a gene: 6. This CDR3 region has 14 residues. The CDR3 loop is CASSPGGAFYEQYV. The CDR3 DNA reads TGTGCCAGCAGCCCCGGGGGGGCCTTCTACGAGCAGTACGTC.

The chain is built from TRBV29-1 and TRBJ2-1; D possibly corresponds to TRBD2 (6 bases). The CDR3 has 19 amino acids. V was pared by 0 bases and J by 5 bases, with 26 bases between. CDR1 and CDR2 from the germline V gene are SQVTM and ANQGSEA. CDR3 sequence (DNA): TGCAGCGTTGAAGAACCGACAGCCAGGGAATGGCGGGGCCACAATGAGCAGTTCTTC. Protein product: CSVEEPTAREWRGHNEQFF.

V and J are TRBV6-5 and TRBJ1-5, with a possible D match to TRBD1 (5 bases). Trimming removed 7 bases at V and 4 bases at J, with 17 bases between. The CDR3 loop spans 15 amino acids. Germline V gene data show CDR1 as MNHEY and CDR2 as SVGAGI. The CDR3 DNA reads as TGTGCCAGCACCGGAGGCGGGGGGTGGAATCAGCCCCAGCATTTT. Protein sequence: CASTGGGGWNQPQHF.

This clone was seen a few times. The chain combines TRBV5-4 with TRBJ2-1, with 8 bases lining up with TRBD2. The CDR3 is 13 amino acids. Germline CDR1 reads SGHNT; CDR2 reads YYREEE (reference sequence). V lost 3 bases and J lost 4; bases outside the gene matches: 0. The CDR3 coding sequence is TGTGCCAGCAGCTCGGGGGGGTACAATGAGCAGTTCTTC. Protein sequence: CASSSGGYNEQFF. Combining the CDR3 with reference TRBV5-4 and TRBJ2-1 gives the whole variable domain ETGVTQSPTHLIKTRGQQVTLRCSSQSGHNTVSWYQQALGQGPQFIFQYYREEENGRGNFPPRFSGLQFPNYSSELNVNALELDDSALYLCASSSGGYNEQFFGPGTRLTVL.

The sample holds one count of this clone. The genes are TRBV2 and TRBJ2-7; possibly TRBD2 for D (6 bases). The V gene's germline CDR1 is SNHLY and CDR2 FYNNEI. Trimming stripped 3 bases from V and 5 bases from J, with 14 bases between. The CDR3 is 14 residues long. DNA of the CDR3: TGTGCCAGCAGTGAGACCGGGAGCGGAGACGAGCAGTACTTC. Encoded protein: CASSETGSGDEQYF. Using reference TRBV2 and TRBJ2-7 for the parts outside the CDR3, the full variable domain is EPEVTQTPSHQVTQMGQEVILRCVPISNHLYFYWYRQILGQKVEFLVSFYNNEISEKSEIFDDQFSVERPDGSNFTLKIRSTKLEDSAMYFCASSETGSGDEQYFGPGTRLTVT.

This chain joins TRBV23-1 and TRBJ2-7, with 8 bases aligning to TRBD1. TRBV23-1 qualifies as an ORF whose function is uncertain. This CDR3 is 19 amino acids long. The ends lost 2 bases at V and 5 bases at J; junction bases unmatched: 20. For the CDR3, the DNA is TGCGCCAGCAGTCAAAAAGCCCCACAGGGGGAGAAAAGAACTAACGAGCAGTACTTC. It translates to CASSQKAPQGEKRTNEQYF.

This clone appeared a single time. J is TRBJ2-2 and V is TRBV24-1; a weak D match, TRBD1 (6 bases). The germline gives CDR1 KGHDR, CDR2 SFDVKD. This CDR3 is 12 amino acids long. V was trimmed by 8 bases and J by 5 bases, leaving 8 bases between them. CDR3 in amino acids: CATTQGTGELFF. The CDR3, as DNA: TGTGCCACCACCCAGGGGACCGGGGAGCTGTTTTTT.

This rearrangement joins TRBV6-4 to TRBJ2-7; D gene uncertain. The V end was cut by 8 bases, the J end by 3 bases, with 11 bases between. The CDR3 has 12 amino acids. Germline assignment: CDR1 MRHNA and CDR2 SNTAGT. This CDR3 reads CASPMSIYEQYF. The DNA of the CDR3 is TGTGCCAGCCCAATGAGCATCTACGAGCAGTACTTC.

The gene calls are TRBV4-2 and TRBJ1-5, with D perhaps TRBD1 (5 bases). Germline-derived CDR1 and CDR2 are LGHNA and YNFKEQ. The ends were cut back, 1 base at V and 4 bases at J, with 11 bases in the middle. The CDR3 has 15 residues. The CDR3 DNA reads as TGTGCCAGCAGCCAAGCCGACAGTCTTAATCAGCCCCAGCATTTT. Translated: CASSQADSLNQPQHF.

J is TRBJ2-1 and V is TRBV7-2, with 8 positions matching TRBD1. The V gene end was trimmed by 4 bases and the J gene end by 4 bases; junction bases not matched to a gene: 15. CDR3 size: 18 residues. Germline lookup yields CDR1 SGHTA and CDR2 FQGNSA. CDR3 in amino acids: CASSSPGRGLPRYNEQFF. For the CDR3, the DNA is TGTGCCAGCAGCTCCCCGGGCAGGGGGCTCCCCCGTTACAATGAGCAGTTCTTC.

CDR3 DNA: TGTGCCAGCAGCTTATCACGGACTGTGAACACCGGGGAGCTGTTTTTT. It codes for CASSLSRTVNTGELFF. The V call is TRBV11-1, the J call TRBJ2-2, with a tentative D call TRBD2 (5 bases). Germline assignment: CDR1 SGHAT and CDR2 FQDESV (reference sequence). Trimming shortened V by 2 bases and J by 1 base, and 11 bases separated the two germline ends. CDR3 length: 16 residues.

The chain combines TRBV14 with TRBJ1-3; unclear D gene. The V gene lost 1 base and the J gene lost 0 bases, with 10 bases spanning the gap. There are 16 residues in the CDR3. The germline CDR1 and CDR2 sequences are SGHDN and FVKESK. The CDR3 loop is CASSQAPPISGNTIYF. The CDR3 DNA sequence: TGTGCCAGCAGCCAAGCTCCCCCTATCTCTGGAAACACCATATATTTT. The variable domain in full, completed from reference TRBV14 and TRBJ1-3, reads EAGVTQFPSHSVIEKGQTVTLRCDPISGHDNLYWYRRVMGKEIKFLLHFVKESKQDESGMPNNRFLAERTGGTYSTLKVQPAELEDSGVYFCASSQAPPISGNTIYFGEGSWLTVV.

The chain recombines TRBV3-1 (or the pseudogene TRBV3-2) with TRBJ1-2, with 9 bases that match TRBD1. Germline lookup yields CDR1 LGHDT and CDR2 YNNKEL (reference sequence). V lost 4 bases, J lost 4 bases, and 10 bases stayed unmatched. This CDR3 is built from 16 residues. CDR3 in DNA: TGTGCCAGCAGCCTAGTCCGGGACAGGGCTTCCTATGGCTACACCTTC. Amino acid sequence: CASSLVRDRASYGYTF.

The rearrangement uses TRBV7-6 and TRBJ1-5; 8 bases match TRBD1. V was pared by 2 bases and J by 1 base, with 10 bases of the junction left unmatched. Per germline, CDR1 SGHVS and CDR2 FNYEAQ. This CDR3 has 18 amino acids. This CDR3 is CASSLSADRGWSNQPQHF. The CDR3 nucleotides are TGTGCCAGCAGCTTATCTGCAGACAGGGGATGGAGCAATCAGCCCCAGCATTTT.

The rearrangement joins TRBV12-3 or TRBV12-4 to TRBJ1-6; TRBD1 is a possible D gene (5 bases). The CDR3 is 13 amino acids. With 7 bases removed from V and 6 bases from J, the gap between germline ends came to 10 bases. CDR3 in DNA: TGTGCCAGCATCTCGGACACTAATTCACCCCTCCACTTT. Protein sequence: CASISDTNSPLHF.

This sequence joins TRBV10-3 and TRBJ2-5; D perhaps matches TRBD1 (5 bases). The CDR3 is 13 amino acids. Deletions cut 5 bases from V and 4 bases from J, with 11 bases between. Germline CDR1 reads ENHRY; CDR2 reads SYGVKD. CDR3 region: CAISFRGSETQYF. The CDR3 DNA reads TGTGCCATCAGTTTTAGGGGCTCAGAGACCCAGTACTTC.

V gene TRBV30 combines with J gene TRBJ1-1, with D perhaps TRBD1 (5 bases). This CDR3 has 13 amino acids. Looked up from germline, CDR1 is GTSNPN and CDR2 is SVGIG (reference sequence). V was trimmed by 1 base and J by 4 bases, leaving 10 bases between them. CDR3 residues: CAWSAWGVTEAFF. Here the CDR3 DNA reads TGTGCCTGGAGTGCGTGGGGGGTCACTGAAGCTTTCTTT.

J is TRBJ1-4 and V is TRBV28, with a possible D match to TRBD1 (5 bases). V was clipped by 9 bases and J by 3 bases, with 14 bases between them. The CDR3 sequence is 14 residues long. Germline V gives CDR1 MDHEN, CDR2 SYDVKM. This CDR3 is CASCKGQSNEKLFF. CDR3 bases: TGTGCCAGTTGTAAGGGGCAGTCTAATGAAAAACTGTTTTTT.

This chain joins TRBV25-1 and TRBJ2-5; TRBD2 matches at 8 bases. The ends lost 0 bases at V and 5 bases at J; junction bases unmatched: 8. Per the germline V gene, CDR1 is MGHDK and CDR2 is SYGVNS. The CDR3 totals 16 residues. CDR3 DNA sequence: TGTGCCAGCAGTGAATACCCCACCAGACTAGCGGAGACCCAGTACTTC. The encoded protein is CASSEYPTRLAETQYF.